These 28 T cell receptor beta chains came from one sample sequenced in a study of spatial heterogeneity in lung cancer. The time point denotes: sample taken at primary tumor resection. TCRdb recomputed calls from the 5' RACE reads with MiXCR, one row per CDR3 protein. Here the sample spans over 50,000 distinct CDR3 sequences, roughly 6.6% being singletons. The sequencing used PBMCs, collected at surgery. The receptors come from a female donor with early-stage non-small cell lung cancer.

This clonotype was detected ten times or more. This chain links TRBV27 with TRBJ1-1; 7 bases align to TRBD1. CDR1 MNHEY and CDR2 SMNVEV come from the germline V gene (reference sequence). V dropped 8 bases and J dropped 1; count of bases not matched to a gene: 7. The CDR3 spans 14 residues. Here the CDR3 DNA reads TGTGCCAGCCGGTCACAGGGGCCGAACACTGAAGCTTTCTTT. As protein: CASRSQGPNTEAFF.

This clonotype was counted ten times or more. The J gene is TRBJ2-3, the V gene TRBV12-3 or TRBV12-4; no reliable D call. Trimming left V 3 bases short and J 2 bases short, with 12 bases between. This CDR3 contains 15 residues. The CDR3 sequence: CASSFQQSITDTQYF. The DNA for the CDR3 is TGTGCCAGCAGTTTCCAACAGAGTATCACAGATACGCAGTATTTT.

This clonotype was counted between two and nine times. The chain recombines TRBV5-6 with TRBJ2-5, with a weak D call TRBD1 (6 bases). Germline V lookup: CDR1 SGHDT, CDR2 YYEEEE. V lost 4 bases, J lost 2 bases, and 9 bases lay in between. This CDR3 has 13 amino acids. For the CDR3, the DNA is TGTGCCAGCAGCAGGACAGCTCAAGAGACCCAGTACTTC. Its translation: CASSRTAQETQYF.

This clonotype was seen a few times. The rearrangement uses TRBV15 and TRBJ2-7, with 9 bases that match TRBD1. The ends lost 2 bases at V and 2 bases at J; junction bases unmatched: 4. Germline V CDR1 and CDR2: LNHNV, YYDKDF (reference sequence). CDR3 length equals 15 residues. CDR3 loop: CATSRTGTGPYEQYF. The CDR3 nucleotides are TGTGCCACCAGCAGAACCGGGACAGGGCCCTACGAGCAGTACTTC.

This clonotype has ten or more counts. V is TRBV7-2 and J is TRBJ2-1, with TRBD2 matching 11 bases. There are 16 residues in the CDR3. Germline CDR1 SGHTA, CDR2 FQGNSA. Trimming removed 0 bases from V and 9 bases from J; junction bases left unmatched: 7. The CDR3 coding sequence is TGTGCCAGCAGCTTAGCGTATAGCGGGGGGGCCAGTGAGCAGTTCTTC. It translates to CASSLAYSGGASEQFF.

Many counts were recorded for this clonotype. This chain uses TRBV10-3 with TRBJ2-4; D may be TRBD2 (6 bases). The CDR3 runs to 15 residues. Germline V gene sequence: CDR1 ENHRY, CDR2 SYGVKD. Deletions cut 6 bases from V and 4 bases from J, with 16 bases between. The CDR3 DNA follows: TGTGCCATCAGCGAAACGGACTATGCTAAAAACATTCAGTACTTC. Its protein is CAISETDYAKNIQYF.

In DNA, the CDR3 is TGTGCCAGCAGTTACGACAGCTCTGGGGCCAACGTCCTGACTTTC. Translating it yields CASSYDSSGANVLTF. The gene calls are TRBV6-5 and TRBJ2-6, with a possible D match to TRBD1 (5 bases). Germline lookup yields CDR1 MNHEY and CDR2 SVGAGI. V lost 2 bases and J 0 bases, leaving 5 bases between the germline ends. The CDR3 runs 15 residues.

This clonotype came up a few times. The chain has TRBV7-9 and TRBJ1-4; perhaps TRBD1 as D (6 bases). This CDR3 comprises 15 residues. Germline CDR1 is SEHNR and CDR2 is FQNEAQ (reference sequence). V lost 0 bases and J lost 3, with 8 bases in between. The CDR3 loop is CASSLAGTPNEKLFF. In DNA form, the CDR3 reads TGTGCCAGCAGCTTAGCCGGGACACCTAATGAAAAACTGTTTTTT.

The chain has TRBV20-1 and TRBJ2-7; TRBD1 matches 7 bases. The CDR3 covers 12 residues. The germline CDR1 and CDR2 sequences are DFQATT and SNEGSKA (reference sequence). The ends lost 1 base at V and 4 bases at J; junction bases unmatched: 1. The CDR3 loop is CSARGQGYEQYF. CDR3 coding DNA: TGCAGTGCTAGAGGACAGGGATACGAGCAGTACTTC.

A few counts support this clonotype. V is TRBV7-9 and J is TRBJ1-5; D remains ambiguous. The CDR3 covers 13 residues. Trimming removed 3 bases at V and 4 bases at J, with 7 bases between. Germline lookup yields CDR1 SEHNR and CDR2 FQNEAQ (reference sequence). The DNA for the CDR3 is TGTGCCAGCAGCTTGGACGGAAATCAGCCCCAGCATTTT. It yields the protein CASSLDGNQPQHF.

This clonotype was recorded many times. The chain combines TRBV7-9 with TRBJ2-3, with 7 bases identical to TRBD2. This CDR3 has 19 amino acids. The V and J ends lost 4 bases and 0 bases, in that order; junction bases with no gene match: 16. From germline, CDR1 is SEHNR and CDR2 FQNEAQ (reference sequence). CDR3 nucleotide sequence: TGTGCCAGCAGCTCCCGCACCTCCTGGACTAGTTATAGCACAGATACGCAGTATTTT. Protein sequence: CASSSRTSWTSYSTDTQYF.

The chain uses TRBV6-4 and TRBJ2-2; the match to TRBD1 covers 7 bases. V lost 6 bases to trimming and J lost 5 bases; unmatched junction nucleotides: 3. Germline V gene lookup returns CDR1 MRHNA and CDR2 SNTAGT. The length of the CDR3 is 13 residues. CDR3 loop: CASRRDSTGELFF. The CDR3 DNA sequence: TGTGCCAGCAGACGGGACAGTACCGGGGAGCTGTTTTTT.

This clonotype was recorded at least ten times. The chain joins TRBV10-3 to TRBJ1-2; D not certain. Trimming shortened V by 2 bases and J by 8 bases, and 12 bases separated the two germline ends. The CDR3 runs to 13 residues. The germline V gene has CDR1 ENHRY and CDR2 SYGVKD. The CDR3 DNA reads as TGTGCCATCAGTGAGAACAGTTTCGACGGCTACACCTTC. Amino acid sequence: CAISENSFDGYTF.

This clonotype was detected ten times or more. The genes are TRBV29-1 and TRBJ1-4; tentatively, D is TRBD1 (5 bases). There are 13 residues in the CDR3. From germline, CDR1 is SQVTM and CDR2 ANQGSEA. The V end was cut by 1 base, the J end by 7 bases, with 10 bases between. CDR3 sequence: CSVEVGVGEKLFF. The CDR3 DNA reads TGCAGCGTTGAAGTAGGGGTGGGTGAAAAACTGTTTTTT.

This clonotype was seen many times. The chain has TRBV7-3 and TRBJ2-1; 14 bases align to TRBD2. Germline V gene sequence: CDR1 SGHTA, CDR2 FQGTGA. This CDR3 comprises 18 residues. V lost 2 bases and J lost 7; bases outside the gene matches: 10. This chain's CDR3 is CASSLHPGLAGEVNEQFF. The CDR3 DNA reads as TGTGCCAGCAGCTTACACCCGGGACTAGCGGGAGAGGTAAATGAGCAGTTCTTC.

Relative to its sample, this clonotype is medium-sized. The V and J genes are TRBV10-3 and TRBJ1-1, with a weak D call TRBD1 (6 bases). The length of the CDR3 is 13 residues. CDR1 is ENHRY and CDR2 is SYGVKD in the germline V gene. Trimming cost V 5 bases and J 5 bases, with 12 bases left between them. The CDR3 region has the DNA TGTGCCATCAGTCGACCAGGGGCGACTGAAGCTTTCTTT. Amino acid sequence: CAISRPGATEAFF.

In its sample, this clonotype was seen many times. The rearrangement uses TRBV6-6 and TRBJ2-7; weak D call: TRBD1 (5 bases). The V end lost 2 bases, the J end lost 5 bases, and 13 bases lay between the germline ends. CDR1 MNHNY and CDR2 SVGAGI come from the germline V gene (reference sequence). The CDR3 loop spans 14 amino acids. The CDR3 protein is CASSYPDSVDEQYV. The CDR3 DNA reads as TGTGCCAGCAGTTACCCTGACAGTGTCGACGAGCAGTACGTC.

This clonotype was observed at least ten times. V is TRBV11-2 and J is TRBJ2-1, with TRBD1 as a possible D gene (6 bases). Germline CDR1 and CDR2: SGHAT and FQNNGV. V lost 5 bases and J 8 bases, leaving 16 bases between the germline ends. The CDR3 is 14 amino acids. As DNA, the CDR3 is TGTGCCAGCAGCCCCGGGACAACGGGCGATGAGCAGTTCTTC. Translating gives CASSPGTTGDEQFF.

This clonotype was observed at least ten times. The chain has TRBV5-6 and TRBJ1-2, with D unclear. The CDR3 runs to 16 residues. Germline V CDR1 and CDR2: SGHDT, YYEEEE. V was clipped by 1 base and J by 4 bases, with 17 bases between them. CDR3 residues: CASSLLGEAVFYGYTF. CDR3 sequence (DNA): TGTGCCAGCAGCTTGCTCGGGGAGGCAGTGTTCTATGGCTACACCTTC.

As concerns this clonotype: A much larger clonotype is one base distant, so this may be a read error. The V gene is TRBV7-7, the J gene TRBJ2-5; 12 positions agree with TRBD1. The CDR3 is 16 amino acids. Germline V lookup: CDR1 SSHAT, CDR2 FNYEAQ (reference sequence). The CDR3 nucleotides are TGTGCTAGCGGCCCAGTGGGGACAGGGGGCCAGGAGACCCAGTACTTC. Protein: CASGPVGTGGQETQYF.

This clonotype was picked up many times. The rearrangement uses TRBV11-1 and TRBJ2-7, with D perhaps matching TRBD2 (5 bases). V was trimmed by 7 bases and J by 2 bases, leaving 15 bases between them. CDR1 and CDR2 from the germline V gene are SGHAT and FQDESV (reference sequence). The CDR3 is 14 residues long. For the CDR3, the DNA is TGTGCCAGCACTTTGGCGGGCACGACCTACGAGCAGTACTTC. It codes for CASTLAGTTYEQYF.

This clonotype was recorded at least ten times. The CDR3 region has the DNA TGTGCCACCAGTGATCCCCTAGCGGGAGGGCCGGATACGCAGTATTTT. Translating gives CATSDPLAGGPDTQYF. The rearrangement uses TRBV24-1 and TRBJ2-3; 12 nucleotides line up with TRBD2. The germline CDR1 and CDR2 sequences are KGHDR and SFDVKD. The CDR3 totals 16 residues. V lost 3 bases to trimming and J lost 6 bases; unmatched junction nucleotides: 6.

The table lists this clonotype with many counts. This sequence joins TRBV20-1 and TRBJ2-7; D might be TRBD1 or TRBD2, each matching 5 bases. The CDR3 is 11 amino acids. Germline V gene sequence: CDR1 DFQATT, CDR2 SNEGSKA (reference sequence). V lost 0 bases to trimming and J lost 5 bases, with 5 bases between them. This chain's CDR3 is CSAREGHEQYF. The CDR3 DNA is TGCAGTGCTAGAGAGGGACACGAGCAGTACTTC.

V is TRBV6-4 and J is TRBJ1-2; D is ambiguous. V shed 4 bases and J shed 4 bases, with 13 bases lying between them. The germline CDR1 and CDR2 sequences are MRHNA and SNTAGT. The CDR3 loop spans 14 amino acids. In DNA form, the CDR3 reads TGTGCCAGCAGTGCGGAGAGGGCGAGCTATGGCTACACCTTC. Protein sequence: CASSAERASYGYTF.

The gene calls are TRBV12-3 or TRBV12-4 and TRBJ1-2; maybe TRBD1 (5 bases). The CDR3 runs to 14 residues. The V and J ends lost 3 bases and 2 bases respectively, with 10 bases between them. The CDR3 sequence: CASSFTEGNYGYTF. The CDR3 DNA reads as TGTGCCAGCAGTTTTACCGAGGGGAACTATGGCTACACCTTC.

There are many counts of this clonotype. V and J are TRBV7-2 and TRBJ2-7; the match to TRBD2 covers 7 bases. Per the germline V gene, CDR1 is SGHTA and CDR2 is FQGNSA. V dropped 2 bases and J dropped 4; count of bases not matched to a gene: 8. CDR3 length equals 15 residues. This chain's CDR3 is CASSLWSSGVYEQYF. CDR3 coding DNA: TGTGCCAGCAGCTTATGGTCCAGCGGGGTTTACGAGCAGTACTTC.

This clonotype showed up many times. The V call is TRBV7-3, the J call TRBJ1-1; D possibly corresponds to TRBD1 (6 bases). The CDR3 runs 15 residues. V lost 5 bases, J lost 4 bases, and 17 bases lay in between. Germline V CDR1 and CDR2: SGHTA, FQGTGA. CDR3 region: CASSPRAGRGTEAFF. The CDR3 nucleotides read TGTGCCAGCAGCCCCCGGGCGGGCAGGGGCACTGAAGCTTTCTTT.

The CDR3 is CASSTGHYGYTF. The CDR3 region has the DNA TGTGCCAGCAGCACAGGACACTATGGCTACACCTTC. V and J are TRBV6-1 and TRBJ1-2; TRBD1 might be the D (5 bases). Germline CDR1 MNHNS, CDR2 SASEGT. This CDR3 has 12 amino acids. V was shortened by 6 bases and J by 3 bases, with 8 bases between the two germline ends.